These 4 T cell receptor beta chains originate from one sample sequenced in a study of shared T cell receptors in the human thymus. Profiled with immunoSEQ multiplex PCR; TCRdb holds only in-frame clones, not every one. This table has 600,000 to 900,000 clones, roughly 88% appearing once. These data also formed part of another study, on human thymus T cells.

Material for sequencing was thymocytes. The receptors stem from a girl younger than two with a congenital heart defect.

The CDR3 nucleotides are TGTGCCAGCAGTTTCGGGGGTAGGAAGTATGGCTACACCTTC. The encoded protein is CASSFGGRKYGYTF. The chain has TRBV28 and TRBJ1-2, with a tentative D call TRBD1 (5 bases). This CDR3 contains 14 residues. Germline assignment: CDR1 MDHEN and CDR2 SYDVKM. V was shortened by 3 bases and J by 5 bases, with 13 bases between the two germline ends.

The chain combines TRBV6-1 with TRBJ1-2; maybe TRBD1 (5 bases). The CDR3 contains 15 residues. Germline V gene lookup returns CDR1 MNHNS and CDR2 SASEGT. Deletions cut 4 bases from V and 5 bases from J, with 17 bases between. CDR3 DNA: TGTGCCAGCAGTGTAGACCCGGGACTGCAATATGGCTACACCTTC. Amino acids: CASSVDPGLQYGYTF.

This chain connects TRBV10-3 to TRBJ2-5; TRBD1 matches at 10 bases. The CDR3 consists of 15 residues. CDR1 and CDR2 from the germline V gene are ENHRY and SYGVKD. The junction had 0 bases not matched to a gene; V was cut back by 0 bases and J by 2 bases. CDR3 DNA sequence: TGTGCCATCAGTGAGTCGGGACAGGGGCAAGAGACCCAGTACTTC. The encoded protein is CAISESGQGQETQYF.

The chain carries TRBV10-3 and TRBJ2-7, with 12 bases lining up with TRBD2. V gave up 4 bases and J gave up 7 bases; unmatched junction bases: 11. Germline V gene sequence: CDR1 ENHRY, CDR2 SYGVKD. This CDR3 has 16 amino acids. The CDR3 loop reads CAISVAASGGAQEQYF. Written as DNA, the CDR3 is TGTGCCATCAGTGTAGCGGCTAGCGGGGGGGCCCAAGAGCAGTACTTC.